A single sample gave rise to the 4 T cell receptor beta chains below, sequenced in a study of T-cell memory formation after mild COVID-19. TCRdb independently ran MiXCR on the 5' RACE reads; one entry per CDR3 protein. The sample lists about 560,000 distinct CDR3 sequences; 17% were seen once. What was sequenced was PBMCs or a T cell subset sorted from them (not recorded which). These receptors all come from an adult woman who had mild COVID-19 (a few samples of this study predate the infection). Cell type and time point are not known.

V is TRBV27 and J is TRBJ2-7; 7 bases align to TRBD1. Unmatched junction bases numbered 6, after V lost 2 bases and J lost 2 bases. The CDR3 is 15 residues long. Per the germline V gene, CDR1 is MNHEY and CDR2 is SMNVEV (reference sequence). CDR3 DNA sequence: TGTGCCAGCAGTTTAGGGGACAGCTATGCCTACGAGCAGTACTTC. Translated, it gives CASSLGDSYAYEQYF.

This clonotype turned up a few times. The rearrangement joins TRBV12-3 or TRBV12-4 to TRBJ2-1; D is possibly TRBD1 (5 bases). The CDR3 spans 14 residues. V shed 7 bases and J shed 8 bases, with 18 bases lying between them. The CDR3 DNA sequence: TGTGCCAGCAACCCCAATTTCAGGGTAGATGAGCAGTTCTTC. It translates to CASNPNFRVDEQFF.

The table lists this clonotype with a few counts. V usage is TRBV12-3 or TRBV12-4 and J usage is TRBJ2-7; 11 nucleotides match TRBD2. The CDR3 consists of 17 residues. J was trimmed by 6 bases and V by 5 bases; bases with no gene match: 15. CDR3 in amino acids: CASSPPGVAGGLGEQYF. Written as DNA, the CDR3 is TGTGCCAGCAGTCCCCCCGGGGTAGCGGGAGGGTTGGGCGAGCAGTACTTC.

This clonotype was detected a few times. The chain joins TRBV4-3 to TRBJ2-1, with D hard to call. Between the trimmed V and J ends, which lost 5 bases and 10 bases, there was a span of 12 bases. The CDR3 runs to 12 residues. CDR1 LGHNA and CDR2 YSLEER come from the germline V gene. CDR3 sequence reads: CASSAARAEQFF. The CDR3 region has the DNA TGCGCCAGCAGCGCAGCCAGAGCCGAGCAGTTCTTC.